The 18 T cell receptor beta chains presented below share a single source sample, sequenced in a study of beta chain features in type 1 diabetes. The study's findings and limits: TCRB CDR3 length was moderately but significantly reduced in all four CD4+ subsets of Type 1 diabetes patients.

What was sequenced were expressed TCRB transcripts, since all of the isolated RNA had been reverse transcribed. The data were produced by immunoSEQ multiplex PCR, yet TCRdb's version contains in-frame clones alone and is incomplete. The sample has under 300,000 clones, around 14% seen once. For these receptors, no antigen is known. The sample comprised naive CD4+ T cells from blood. The receptors originated from a man under 40 with type 1 diabetes.

This clone has a handful of counts. The J gene is TRBJ2-5, the V gene TRBV12-5, with TRBD1 matching over 10 bases. V was clipped by 1 base and J by 5 bases; unmatched bases: 7. The germline gives CDR1 LGHNT, CDR2 FRNRAP. This CDR3 is built from 16 residues. The CDR3 nucleotides read TGTGCTAGTGGTTTGGGGACAGGGGGAGAATTGGAGACCCAGTACTTC. It specifies CASGLGTGGELETQYF.

Only a few counts were recorded for this clone. The V and J genes are TRBV5-1 and TRBJ2-2, with TRBD1 matching over 9 bases. Germline CDR1 reads SGHRS; CDR2 reads YFSETQ. Trimming removed 2 bases from V and 2 bases from J; junction bases left unmatched: 10. CDR3 length: 18 residues. CDR3 residues: CASSFHKDRGFNTGELFF. CDR3 bases: TGCGCCAGCAGCTTCCACAAGGACAGGGGCTTCAACACCGGGGAGCTGTTTTTT. The variable domain in full, completed from reference TRBV5-1 and TRBJ2-2, reads KAGVTQTPRYLIKTRGQQVTLSCSPISGHRSVSWYQQTPGQGLQFLFEYFSETQRNKGNFPGRFSGRQFSNSRSEMNVSTLELGDSALYLCASSFHKDRGFNTGELFFGEGSRLTVL.

This clone was recorded a few times. The gene calls are TRBV9 and TRBJ2-3; 8 positions agree with TRBD2. The CDR3 is made up of 16 amino acids. Germline lookup yields CDR1 SGDLS and CDR2 YYNGEE. J gave up 8 bases and V 5 bases, and 16 bases lay outside the gene matches. CDR3 loop: CASSREGDPRDGTQYF. The CDR3, as DNA: TGTGCCAGCAGTCGGGAGGGGGACCCCAGGGATGGTACGCAGTATTTT.

The V gene is TRBV5-1, the J gene TRBJ1-1; the D is unclear. CDR3 size: 13 residues. CDR1 and CDR2 from the germline V gene are SGHRS and YFSETQ. The V gene lost 0 bases and the J gene lost 7 bases, with 10 bases spanning the gap. DNA for the CDR3: TGCGCCAGCAGCTTGGATTCTTTCGGTGAAGCTTTCTTT. Encoded protein: CASSLDSFGEAFF.

The chain couples TRBV6-5 to TRBJ2-5; D may be TRBD1 (6 bases). Germline V gives CDR1 MNHEY, CDR2 SVGAGI. The CDR3 has 15 residues. The V end lost 5 bases, the J end lost 2 bases, and 15 bases lay between the germline ends. This chain's CDR3 is CASSRAGVGQETQYF. CDR3 nucleotide sequence: TGTGCCAGCAGTCGGGCAGGGGTGGGGCAAGAGACCCAGTACTTC.

The chain combines TRBV4-1 with TRBJ2-3, with 8 bases aligning to TRBD1. The CDR3 runs to 15 residues. The V gene's germline CDR1 is MGHRA and CDR2 YSYEKL. The V segment lost 0 bases and the J segment 8 bases; nucleotides outside the gene matches: 7. In nucleotides, the CDR3 is TGCGCCAGCAGCCAAGACGGGCAGGGGGCAGGTACGCAGTATTTT. This codes for CASSQDGQGAGTQYF.

In its sample, this clone was seen a few times. V gene TRBV7-9 combines with J gene TRBJ2-3; D might be TRBD2 (6 bases). This CDR3 region has 15 residues. V shed 3 bases and J shed 2 bases, with 12 bases lying between them. The germline CDR1 and CDR2 sequences are SEHNR and FQNEAQ (reference sequence). The CDR3 DNA follows: TGTGCCAGCAGCTTTCCGGGACTCTCCACAGATACGCAGTATTTT. Encoded protein: CASSFPGLSTDTQYF. The full variable domain, rest sourced from reference TRBV7-9 and TRBJ2-3, is DTGVSQNPRHKITKRGQNVTFRCDPISEHNRLYWYRQTLGQGPEFLTYFQNEAQLEKSRLLSDRFSAERPKGSFSTLEIQRTEQGDSAMYLCASSFPGLSTDTQYFGPGTRLTVL.

This clone was recorded a few times. CDR3 bases: TGCGCCAGCAGCTTTGGACAGGGAGCTCCAGATACGCAGTATTTT. Protein product: CASSFGQGAPDTQYF. The chain employs TRBV5-1 and TRBJ2-3, with TRBD1 identical over 8 bases. Trimming removed 2 bases from V and 4 bases from J; junction bases left unmatched: 6. This CDR3 is built from 15 residues. Germline V gene sequence: CDR1 SGHRS, CDR2 YFSETQ.

In this sample, this clone turned up a few times. The chain links TRBV30 to TRBJ1-1; perhaps TRBD1 as D (5 bases). This CDR3 has 13 residues. V shed 3 bases and J shed 11 bases, with 19 bases lying between them. From germline, CDR1 is GTSNPN and CDR2 SVGIG (reference sequence). The DNA for the CDR3 is TGTGCCTGGAGCCGGGACTCGCACGGGAGGGCTTTCTTT. Translation: CAWSRDSHGRAFF.

This clone was observed a few times. This chain connects TRBV21-1 to TRBJ2-7; TRBD2 reflects the table's D call only, with no check against the DNA. TRBV21-1 is a listed pseudogene. The CDR3 spans 18 residues. CDR3 DNA: TGTGCCAGCAGCAAAGCGCTCCTAGCACCCATAGTAGCCTACGAGCAGTACTTC. Translating it yields CASSKALLAPIVAYEQYF.

The chain couples TRBV5-1 to TRBJ2-5; D not resolved. The V end was cut by 4 bases, the J end by 1 base, with 8 bases between. The CDR3 extends over 13 amino acids. Germline CDR1 is SGHRS and CDR2 is YFSETQ. The CDR3 nucleotides read TGCGCCAGCAGCCCGACACTCCAAGAGACCCAGTACTTC. Translating gives CASSPTLQETQYF.

This clone came up a few times. CDR3 loop: CASSEGTDVYGYTF. The CDR3 DNA is TGTGCCAGCAGTGAGGGGACAGACGTCTATGGCTACACCTTC. The V and J genes are TRBV2 and TRBJ1-2; TRBD1 matches 7 bases. V lost 3 bases and J lost 4; bases outside the gene matches: 5. Germline CDR1 and CDR2: SNHLY and FYNNEI. The CDR3 runs 14 residues.

The chain couples TRBV9 to TRBJ2-2; D is possibly TRBD2 (5 bases). The CDR3 totals 15 residues. V dropped 0 bases and J dropped 0 bases, with 6 bases sitting between them. Per germline, CDR1 SGDLS and CDR2 YYNGEE. Here the CDR3 DNA reads TGTGCCAGCAGCGTAGACGGGGCGAACACCGGGGAGCTGTTTTTT. This codes for CASSVDGANTGELFF.

This clone was recorded a few times. The J gene is TRBJ2-3, the V gene TRBV10-3; 8 bases are a match to TRBD2. CDR1 is ENHRY, CDR2 SYGVKD, per germline. The CDR3 has 13 amino acids. J was trimmed by 6 bases and V by 7 bases; bases with no gene match: 6. DNA for the CDR3: TGTGCCATCAAGGCAAGCGGGGGTGATACGCAGTATTTT. Its translation is CAIKASGGDTQYF.

A few counts support this clone. The chain is built from TRBV2 and TRBJ2-2; 8 bases line up with TRBD1. Per the germline V gene, CDR1 is SNHLY and CDR2 is FYNNEI. The V gene end was trimmed by 4 bases and the J gene end by 2 bases; junction bases not matched to a gene: 3. This CDR3 comprises 15 residues. CDR3 nucleotides: TGTGCCAGCAGTGGGACAGGGCCAAACACCGGGGAGCTGTTTTTT. As protein: CASSGTGPNTGELFF.

The rearrangement uses TRBV6-6 and TRBJ2-7, with D perhaps matching TRBD1 (5 bases). The germline V gene encodes CDR1 MNHNY and CDR2 SVGAGI (reference sequence). The V gene lost 6 bases and the J gene lost 0 bases, with 12 bases spanning the gap. This CDR3 is built from 14 residues. This CDR3 reads CASRIQQASYEQYF. CDR3 DNA: TGTGCCAGCAGAATCCAACAGGCCTCCTACGAGCAGTACTTC.

The rearrangement links TRBV5-6 to TRBJ2-3; 8 bases fit TRBD1. Trimming removed 4 bases from V and 3 bases from J; junction bases left unmatched: 10. The germline CDR1 and CDR2 sequences are SGHDT and YYEEEE. This CDR3 contains 16 residues. DNA for the CDR3: TGTGCCAGCAGCAGAAAGGAGGGACAGGAGACAGATACGCAGTATTTT. Amino acid sequence: CASSRKEGQETDTQYF. The variable domain in full, completed from reference TRBV5-6 and TRBJ2-3, reads DAGVTQSPTHLIKTRGQQVTLRCSPKSGHDTVSWYQQALGQGPQFIFQYYEEEERQRGNFPDRFSGHQFPNYSSELNVNALLLGDSALYLCASSRKEGQETDTQYFGPGTRLTVL.

This chain connects TRBV4-1 to TRBJ2-7; D might be TRBD2 (5 bases). This CDR3 contains 14 residues. Trimming removed 3 bases from V and 2 bases from J, with 11 bases in between. Germline loops: CDR1 MGHRA, CDR2 YSYEKL. CDR3 residues: CASSQPGLPYEQYF. The CDR3 DNA reads TGCGCCAGCAGCCAGCCGGGGTTACCCTACGAGCAGTACTTC.